The 16 T cell receptor beta chains reported below all come from one sample, sequenced in a study of blood T cells in healthy people across ages. PCR was performed a second time for about 7 to 11 cycles using a sample-barcoded 5' primer and a J-beta primer mix. TCRdb processed the 5' RACE reads anew with MiXCR; each CDR3 protein has one entry. The sample lists approximately 960,000 distinct CDR3 sequences, 25% to 35% seen once, with roughly 10% in the top ten. The data also belong to a second study, concerning T cells of mothers and their children.

Sample: blood. These receptors came from a woman between 40 and 50 years old in good health.

This clonotype was detected once. The V call is TRBV7-2, the J call TRBJ1-1; no clear D. The length of the CDR3 is 14 residues. Trimming left V 1 base short and J 4 bases short, with 10 bases between. Germline lookup yields CDR1 SGHTA and CDR2 FQGNSA. The CDR3 protein is CASSLVRLGTEAFF. The CDR3 DNA reads TGTGCCAGCAGCTTAGTCCGACTCGGCACTGAAGCTTTCTTT.

This clonotype was detected ten times or more. This chain joins TRBV28 and TRBJ2-3, with unresolved D. This CDR3 is 15 amino acids long. Germline assignment: CDR1 MDHEN and CDR2 SYDVKM. V dropped 6 bases and J dropped 3 bases, with 16 bases sitting between them. CDR3 sequence reads: CASSQWVAGTDTQYF. The CDR3 DNA reads as TGTGCCAGCAGCCAATGGGTAGCCGGAACAGATACGCAGTATTTT.

This clonotype was counted only a few times. This rearrangement joins TRBV2 to TRBJ1-5; D gene uncertain. The V gene's germline CDR1 is SNHLY and CDR2 FYNNEI. The germline V and J ends were trimmed by 6 bases and 9 bases, with 18 bases remaining between them. The CDR3 consists of 14 residues. The CDR3 region has the DNA TGTGCCAGCAGCCCTAAGTTGGGCCATGGGCCCCAGCATTTT. Encoded protein: CASSPKLGHGPQHF.

At least ten counts were recorded for this clonotype. The V gene is TRBV7-2, the J gene TRBJ2-3; 10 bases are a match to TRBD2. The CDR3 totals 17 residues. The germline CDR1 and CDR2 sequences are SGHTA and FQGNSA. V lost 1 base, J lost 1 base, and 5 bases stayed unmatched. In nucleotides, the CDR3 is TGTGCCAGCAGCTTAGGAGCGGGGGGGATTCGCACAGATACGCAGTATTTT. Translated: CASSLGAGGIRTDTQYF.

Concerning this clonotype: Sequence at one end of the junction differs from germline and may be a read error. This chain connects TRBV9 to TRBJ2-1, with 9 bases matching TRBD1. The J call may be wrong; the DNA end is better matched by TRBJ2-7. This CDR3 has 16 residues. Germline V gene sequence: CDR1 SGDLS, CDR2 YYNGEE. CDR3 nucleotide sequence: TGTGTCAGCAGCAAGAGGCTGGACAGGGGCGTCGGCGAGCAGTACTTC. Its protein product is CVSSKRLDRGVGEQYF.

The V call is TRBV7-2, the J call TRBJ1-2, with 7 bases fitting TRBD1. There are 14 residues in the CDR3. CDR1 SGHTA and CDR2 FQGNSA come from the germline V gene. Trimming took 5 bases from V and 4 from J; bases not matched to a gene: 7. In DNA form, the CDR3 reads TGTGCCAGCAGCCGAGGGGGCGCCAGCTATGGCTACACCTTC. Protein sequence: CASSRGGASYGYTF.

This clonotype showed up many times. This chain joins TRBV20-1 and TRBJ1-2; a possible D gene is TRBD1 (5 bases). CDR3 length: 11 amino acids. V dropped 5 bases and J dropped 5 bases, with 9 bases sitting between them. Germline V gene data show CDR1 as DFQATT and CDR2 as SNEGSKA (reference sequence). CDR3 bases: TGCAGTGCTCAAGGGGCGTATGGCTACACCTTC. Protein sequence: CSAQGAYGYTF.

The chain joins TRBV28 to TRBJ2-1; either TRBD1 or TRBD2 may fit D (5 bases each). CDR1 is MDHEN and CDR2 is SYDVKM in the germline V gene. This CDR3 spans 16 amino acids. The V and J ends lost 3 bases and 2 bases respectively, with 14 bases between them. Here the CDR3 DNA reads TGTGCCAGCAGTTTTTTGGGGTTGGGGGCCTACAATGAGCAGTTCTTC. Its protein product is CASSFLGLGAYNEQFF.

This clonotype appeared a few times. The CDR3 DNA follows: TGCAGTGCGAAATTCCGGGACAGGGAAATGAACACTGAAGCTTTCTTT. Encoded protein: CSAKFRDREMNTEAFF. The V call is TRBV20-1, the J call TRBJ1-1, with 9 bases that match TRBD1. The V segment lost 6 bases and the J segment 0 bases; nucleotides outside the gene matches: 11. The CDR3 has 16 amino acids. CDR1 is DFQATT and CDR2 is SNEGSKA in the germline V gene (reference sequence).

The V gene is TRBV28, the J gene TRBJ1-1; the D gene is possibly TRBD1 (5 bases). The CDR3 is made up of 14 amino acids. Germline lookup yields CDR1 MDHEN and CDR2 SYDVKM. Trimming left V 7 bases short and J 1 base short, with 13 bases between. The CDR3 bases are TGTGCCAGCAACGTCCCTGGGGGGAACACTGAAGCTTTCTTT. Its translation: CASNVPGGNTEAFF.

As concerns this clonotype: Mismatch with germline at one junction end may stem from a read error. The chain uses TRBV10-3 and TRBJ1-5, with TRBD1 matching 7 bases. This CDR3 comprises 16 residues. Germline V lookup: CDR1 ENHRY, CDR2 SYGVKD. The DNA of the CDR3 is TGTGCCGTCAGTGATTCTGCGGGACAGTTGAATCAGCCCCAGCATTTT. Its translation: CAVSDSAGQLNQPQHF.

V usage is TRBV15 and J usage is TRBJ1-5, with D hard to call. The CDR3 extends over 13 amino acids. Germline CDR1 and CDR2: LNHNV and YYDKDF (reference sequence). The V end lost 4 bases, the J end lost 4 bases, and 8 bases lay between the germline ends. CDR3 residues: CATSIVKNQPQHF. CDR3 bases: TGTGCCACCAGCATAGTCAAAAATCAGCCCCAGCATTTT.

This clonotype was seen a few times. The V gene is TRBV20-1, the J gene TRBJ2-1; 12 positions agree with TRBD2. The trim removed 0 bases at V and 2 bases at J, leaving 8 bases unmatched. The CDR3 consists of 18 residues. The germline V gene has CDR1 DFQATT and CDR2 SNEGSKA (reference sequence). DNA for the CDR3: TGCAGTGCTAGAGATCGGCTAGCGGGGGGGCGCCCCTACAATGAGCAGTTCTTC. It translates to CSARDRLAGGRPYNEQFF.

The chain carries TRBV20-1 and TRBJ1-6; 7 nucleotides align to TRBD1. With 0 bases clipped from V and 7 bases from J, the junction kept 6 bases outside the gene matches. Germline V gene sequence: CDR1 DFQATT, CDR2 SNEGSKA (reference sequence). The CDR3 runs 15 residues. CDR3 bases: TGCAGTGCTAGAGATGGGGACAGCGGAAATTCACCCCTCCACTTT. It is translated as CSARDGDSGNSPLHF.

Worth noting for this clonotype: A much larger clonotype is one base distant, so this may be a read error. The chain is built from TRBV20-1 and TRBJ1-5; 7 bases agree with TRBD1. V shed 5 bases and J 5 bases; nucleotides not matched to a gene: 9. The CDR3 extends over 14 amino acids. CDR1 is DFQATT and CDR2 is SNEGSKA in the germline V gene (reference sequence). The CDR3 protein is CSAAQGSGDQPQHF. DNA of the CDR3: TGCAGTGCTGCACAGGGGTCGGGGGATCAGCCCCAGCATTTT.

The chain carries TRBV15 and TRBJ2-3, with D possibly matching TRBD2 (6 bases). Trimming pared 0 bases from V and 2 bases from J, leaving 9 bases between. CDR3 length: 15 amino acids. Germline loops: CDR1 LNHNV, CDR2 YYDKDF (reference sequence). DNA for the CDR3: TGTGCCACCAGCAGAGAGGGGGGACTCACAGATACGCAGTATTTT. Its translation is CATSREGGLTDTQYF. Together with reference TRBV15 and TRBJ2-3, the CDR3 gives the full variable domain: DAMVIQNPRYQVTQFGKPVTLSCSQTLNHNVMYWYQQKSSQAPKLLFHYYDKDFNNEADTPDNFQSRRPNTSFCFLDIRSPGLGDTAMYLCATSREGGLTDTQYFGPGTRLTVL.